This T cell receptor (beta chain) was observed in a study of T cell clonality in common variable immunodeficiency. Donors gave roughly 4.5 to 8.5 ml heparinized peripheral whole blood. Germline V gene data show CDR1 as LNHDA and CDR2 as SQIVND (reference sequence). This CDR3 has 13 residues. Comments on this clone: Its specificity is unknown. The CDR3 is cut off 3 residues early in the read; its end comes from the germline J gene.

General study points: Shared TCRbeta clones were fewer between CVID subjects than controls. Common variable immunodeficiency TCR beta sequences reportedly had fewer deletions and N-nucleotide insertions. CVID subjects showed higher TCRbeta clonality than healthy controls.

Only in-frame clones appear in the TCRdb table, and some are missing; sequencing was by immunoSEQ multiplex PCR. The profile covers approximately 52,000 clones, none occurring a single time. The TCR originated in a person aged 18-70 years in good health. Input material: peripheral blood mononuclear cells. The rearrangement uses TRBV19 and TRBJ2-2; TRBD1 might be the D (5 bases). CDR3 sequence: CASTARGAEKLFF. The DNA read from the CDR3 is TGTGCCAGTACCGCCCGTGGGGCAGAAAAG.